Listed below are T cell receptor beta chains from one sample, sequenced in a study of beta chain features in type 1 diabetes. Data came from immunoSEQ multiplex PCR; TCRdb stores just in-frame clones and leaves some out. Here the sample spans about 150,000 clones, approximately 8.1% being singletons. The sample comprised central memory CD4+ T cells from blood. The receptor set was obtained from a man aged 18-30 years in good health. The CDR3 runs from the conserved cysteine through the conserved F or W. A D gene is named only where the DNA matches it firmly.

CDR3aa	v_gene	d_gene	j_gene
CAWSPPTGYTDTQYF	TRBV30	-	TRBJ2-3
CASSQGKVTRANYGYTF	TRBV4-3	-	TRBJ1-2
CASSFSSGQPYEQYF	TRBV5-1	-	TRBJ2-7
CASSELGGQPQHF	TRBV2	-	TRBJ1-5
CASSYQGGGLAKNIQYF	TRBV4-2	-	TRBJ2-4
CASSFQGRGTEAFF	TRBV27	-	TRBJ1-1
CASSPLTSGSTDTQYF	TRBV5-1	TRBD2	TRBJ2-3
CASSPWTGNTGELFF	TRBV5-4	TRBD1	TRBJ2-2
CASSLGLAGVNEQFF	TRBV7-3	TRBD2	TRBJ2-1
CASSYISRDRAFF	TRBV7-2	TRBD1	TRBJ1-1
CASSPVGQGDIQYF	TRBV7-8	TRBD1	TRBJ2-4
CAWSVQTDQPQHF	TRBV30	-	TRBJ1-5
CASSDSNRGSYGYTF	TRBV6-4	TRBD1	TRBJ1-2
CASSLQRTGDQYF	TRBV7-2	TRBD1	TRBJ2-3
CASSLANWNTGELFF	TRBV7-2	-	TRBJ2-2
CAWSDRSGITYGYTF	TRBV30	-	TRBJ1-2
CASSYSLYRGTEAFF	TRBV6-5	TRBD1	TRBJ1-1
CASSEELQEGMETQYF	TRBV2	-	TRBJ2-5
CASSFLAGTVNTEAFF	TRBV28	TRBD1	TRBJ1-1
CASSPYGVGYNSPLHF	TRBV14	-	TRBJ1-6
CASRTEETQYF	TRBV6-6	-	TRBJ2-5
CASSLGLYSNTGELFF	TRBV5-4	-	TRBJ2-2
CASTRQGAPGELFF	TRBV6-5	TRBD1	TRBJ2-2
CASRGEETQYF	TRBV11-2	-	TRBJ2-5
CAWSRTGYEQYF	TRBV30	-	TRBJ2-7
CSAGGGGGYTF	TRBV20-1	-	TRBJ1-2
CASNPVGLVIQNTGELFF	TRBV2	TRBD2	TRBJ2-2
CASSKDARGIRQYF	TRBV21-1	-	TRBJ2-4
CASSGQVASNEQFF	TRBV2	TRBD1	TRBJ2-1
CSVSGRAEGELFF	TRBV29-1	TRBD2	TRBJ2-2
CASSQGGGVTEAFF	TRBV4-2	-	TRBJ1-1
CASSYSTAGGTEAFF	TRBV6-5	TRBD1	TRBJ1-1
CASTPRLGTGSYYSNQPQHF	TRBV19	TRBD1	TRBJ1-5
CASSGTSGTQYF	TRBV2	TRBD2	TRBJ2-5
CASSRAGQGDTDTQYF	TRBV5-1	TRBD1	TRBJ2-3
CASSLVGLAGDSLYF	TRBV5-8	TRBD2	TRBJ2-7
CASRPSNRLVYTF	TRBV6-5	-	TRBJ1-2
CASSGQHSGNTIYF	TRBV6-5	-	TRBJ1-3
CASSRQGGPYEQYF	TRBV6-1	TRBD1	TRBJ2-7
CASSRGGDTGELFF	TRBV7-2	-	TRBJ2-2
CASSYSRETQYF	TRBV6-6	-	TRBJ2-5
CASSLDSGQDYSNQPQHF	TRBV7-2	-	TRBJ1-5
CASSSGQGYTGELFF	TRBV5-4	TRBD1	TRBJ2-2
CASSLATGGSPHTQYF	TRBV5-1	-	TRBJ2-3
CATIRPGRLEEEQFF	TRBV15	-	TRBJ2-1
CASRLAGVGELFF	TRBV6-5	TRBD2	TRBJ2-2
CASSLGDSGANVLTF	TRBV5-1	-	TRBJ2-6
CASSSGQGSYNEQFF	TRBV7-9	TRBD1	TRBJ2-1